Shown below are 31 T cell receptor beta chains from a single sample sequenced in a study of early T cells in non-severe SARS-CoV-2 infection. TCRdb reanalysed the 5' RACE reads using MiXCR and keeps one entry per CDR3 protein. The repertoire holds approximately 75,000 distinct CDR3 sequences, with roughly 15% as singletons. Sequenced material: whole blood, taken at baseline. All receptors derive from an adult who was a healthcare worker with PCR-confirmed SARS-CoV-2 infection or an uninfected control (not recorded which).

This clonotype was counted once. The rearrangement joins TRBV12-3 or TRBV12-4 to TRBJ2-7; possibly TRBD1 for D (5 bases). The CDR3 is 14 amino acids. Trimming stripped 4 bases from V and 3 bases from J, with 13 bases between. CDR3 residues: CASSSYSDSYEQYF. CDR3 sequence (DNA): TGTGCCAGCAGTTCCTACTCCGACAGCTACGAGCAGTACTTC.

The rearrangement links TRBV5-4 to TRBJ2-5; 13 bases line up with TRBD2. This CDR3 is 16 amino acids long. The germline V gene encodes CDR1 SGHNT and CDR2 YYREEE (reference sequence). The J segment lost 1 base and the V segment lost 4 bases, leaving 4 bases of the junction unmatched. The CDR3 sequence is CASSEGTSGTQETQYF. In DNA, the CDR3 is TGTGCCAGCAGCGAAGGGACTAGCGGGACCCAAGAGACCCAGTACTTC.

This rearrangement joins TRBV2 to TRBJ2-7, with D possibly matching TRBD1 (7 bases). This CDR3 has 14 residues. V lost 6 bases to trimming and J lost 3 bases, with 15 bases between them. The germline gives CDR1 SNHLY, CDR2 FYNNEI. CDR3 in amino acids: CASRRDSTHYEQYF. For the CDR3, the DNA is TGTGCCAGCAGGCGGGACAGCACCCACTACGAGCAGTACTTC.

This chain connects TRBV7-3 to TRBJ2-3, with D maybe TRBD1 (6 bases). V lost 4 bases to trimming and J lost 5 bases, with 10 bases between them. CDR3 length equals 13 residues. CDR1 and CDR2 (germline): SGHTA, FQGTGA. CDR3 amino acids: CASSSDRQDTQYF. CDR3 in DNA: TGTGCCAGCAGCTCGGACAGACAAGATACGCAGTATTTT.

V gene TRBV5-1 combines with J gene TRBJ2-1; weak D call: TRBD1 (6 bases). Germline assignment: CDR1 SGHRS and CDR2 YFSETQ. The CDR3 totals 14 residues. Trimming cost V 2 bases and J 9 bases, with 15 bases left between them. The CDR3 DNA reads as TGCGCCAGCAGCTTAACAGCAGGGGTGAGTGAGCAGTTCTTC. It specifies CASSLTAGVSEQFF.

The chain has TRBV28 and TRBJ1-5; 8 nucleotides agree with TRBD1. The CDR3 has 16 residues. The V segment lost 1 base and the J segment 5 bases; nucleotides outside the gene matches: 7. Germline values: CDR1 MDHEN, CDR2 SYDVKM. In DNA form, the CDR3 reads TGTGCCAGCAGTTTATCTGGCAGGGGGCGAGATCAGCCCCAGCATTTT. Its protein product is CASSLSGRGRDQPQHF.

The genes are TRBV29-1 and TRBJ2-3, with a weak D call TRBD1 (6 bases). Germline-derived CDR1 and CDR2 are SQVTM and ANQGSEA. V was shortened by 6 bases and J by 8 bases, with 18 bases between the two germline ends. The CDR3 spans 13 residues. The CDR3 reads CSVRAGDSSTQYF. The CDR3 DNA sequence: TGCAGCGTGCGGGCAGGGGATTCGAGTACGCAGTATTTT.

The chain carries TRBV27 and TRBJ1-6; D may be TRBD1 (6 bases). This CDR3 comprises 14 residues. V was trimmed by 7 bases and J by 4 bases, leaving 11 bases between them. Per germline, CDR1 MNHEY and CDR2 SMNVEV (reference sequence). CDR3 nucleotide sequence: TGTGCCAGCACACTCGGACAGTATAATTCACCCCTCCACTTT. It yields the protein CASTLGQYNSPLHF.

By sample fraction, this clonotype is large. The chain joins TRBV7-9 to TRBJ2-1; unclear D gene. Germline assignment: CDR1 SEHNR and CDR2 FQNEAQ (reference sequence). V dropped 5 bases and J dropped 10 bases, with 15 bases sitting between them. The CDR3 extends over 13 amino acids. The CDR3 spells CASSLEHLREQFF. DNA for the CDR3: TGTGCCAGCAGCCTAGAGCATCTCCGGGAGCAGTTCTTC. The whole variable domain, remainder taken from reference TRBV7-9 and TRBJ2-1, is DTGVSQNPRHKITKRGQNVTFRCDPISEHNRLYWYRQTLGQGPEFLTYFQNEAQLEKSRLLSDRFSAERPKGSFSTLEIQRTEQGDSAMYLCASSLEHLREQFFGPGTRLTVL.

The table lists this clonotype with many counts. V and J are TRBV6-1 and TRBJ2-5; a possible D gene is TRBD2 (6 bases). The ends were cut back, 4 bases at V and 5 bases at J, with 14 bases in the middle. CDR1 is MNHNS and CDR2 is SASEGT in the germline V gene. The CDR3 covers 14 residues. CDR3 sequence: CASSADPSGETQYF. The CDR3 nucleotides read TGTGCCAGCAGTGCAGACCCCAGCGGGGAGACCCAGTACTTC.

The chain recombines TRBV7-9 with TRBJ2-5; no firm D call. V was shortened by 3 bases and J by 2 bases, with 7 bases between the two germline ends. The CDR3 totals 13 residues. The germline gives CDR1 SEHNR, CDR2 FQNEAQ (reference sequence). CDR3 coding DNA: TGTGCCAGCAGCTTTGTGGGGCAAGAGACCCAGTACTTC. It encodes CASSFVGQETQYF.

This clonotype was recorded many times. The chain is built from TRBV18 and TRBJ2-7; 10 bases align to TRBD1. This CDR3 has 16 residues. V was clipped by 6 bases and J by 2 bases; unmatched bases: 10. The germline V gene has CDR1 KGHSH and CDR2 LQKENI. CDR3 region: CASSTQGGQGTYEQYF. CDR3 in DNA: TGTGCCAGCTCCACCCAGGGGGGACAGGGGACCTACGAGCAGTACTTC.

This clonotype was seen at least ten times. The chain links TRBV7-2 to TRBJ2-4; a weak D match, TRBD1 (5 bases). Trimming took 5 bases from V and 7 from J, leaving 12 bases between them. CDR1 and CDR2 (germline): SGHTA, FQGNSA. The CDR3 extends over 13 amino acids. The CDR3 loop reads CASSPEWGNIQYF. CDR3 in DNA: TGTGCCAGCAGCCCGGAGTGGGGCAACATTCAGTACTTC.

V usage is TRBV10-1 and J usage is TRBJ2-7; TRBD1 matches at 7 bases. Germline V gene data show CDR1 as WNHNN and CDR2 as SYGVQD (reference sequence). Trimming took 2 bases from V and 3 from J; bases not matched to a gene: 7. This CDR3 contains 15 residues. CDR3 in amino acids: CASSEGIGGIYEQYF. The CDR3 nucleotides are TGCGCCAGCAGTGAGGGAATAGGGGGCATCTACGAGCAGTACTTC.

This clonotype appeared a few times. This chain connects TRBV2 to TRBJ2-1; 10 bases match TRBD2. There are 16 residues in the CDR3. Germline-derived CDR1 and CDR2 are SNHLY and FYNNEI. Trimming removed 2 bases from V and 10 bases from J; junction bases left unmatched: 11. The chain's CDR3 is CASSETASGRTLEQFF. The DNA for the CDR3 is TGTGCCAGCAGTGAAACGGCTAGCGGGAGAACTCTCGAGCAGTTCTTC.

The sample holds a few counts of this clonotype. The V and J genes are TRBV7-6 and TRBJ1-1; D call uncertain. The CDR3 consists of 13 residues. V dropped 5 bases and J dropped 11 bases, with 18 bases sitting between them. Per the germline V gene, CDR1 is SGHVS and CDR2 is FNYEAQ. The CDR3 nucleotides read TGTGCCAGCAGCCCAAGGATTCTTGATCAGGCTTTCTTT. It encodes CASSPRILDQAFF.

This clonotype was detected many times. The genes are TRBV20-1 and TRBJ2-7; D unclear. V shed 5 bases and J shed 5 bases, with 16 bases lying between them. Germline-derived CDR1 and CDR2 are DFQATT and SNEGSKA (reference sequence). The CDR3 is made up of 13 amino acids. The DNA of the CDR3 is TGCAGTGCTCCTCCGTATAGTACGCACGAGCAGTACTTC. Translating it yields CSAPPYSTHEQYF.

This clonotype was detected a few times. The gene calls are TRBV12-3 or TRBV12-4 and TRBJ1-1; the D gene is possibly TRBD1 (6 bases). The length of the CDR3 is 14 residues. V was shortened by 6 bases and J by 4 bases, with 15 bases between the two germline ends. The CDR3 region has the DNA TGTGCCAGCAGCCTCGAGGGGGGACCCACTGAAGCTTTCTTT. It yields the protein CASSLEGGPTEAFF.

The V gene is TRBV20-1, the J gene TRBJ2-5; no firm D call. Trimming took off 1 base at V and 0 bases at J, with 9 bases between the two ends. Germline CDR1 is DFQATT and CDR2 is SNEGSKA (reference sequence). The CDR3 loop spans 14 amino acids. Written as DNA, the CDR3 is TGCAGTGCTAGAGCCAGGATGGACCAAGAGACCCAGTACTTC. Amino acid sequence: CSARARMDQETQYF.

In this sample, this clonotype turned up a few times. The chain joins TRBV7-8 to TRBJ2-3; 10 bases agree with TRBD1. Trimming cost V 3 bases and J 5 bases; bases outside gene matches: 2. The CDR3 totals 14 residues. From germline, CDR1 is SGHVS and CDR2 FQNEAQ. In DNA form, the CDR3 reads TGTGCCAGCAGCTTGGGGGACAGGGGAGATACGCAGTATTTT. Residues: CASSLGDRGDTQYF.

Only a few counts were recorded for this clonotype. The chain recombines TRBV7-3 with TRBJ2-1, with TRBD2 matching over 8 bases. The ends lost 1 base at V and 4 bases at J; junction bases unmatched: 9. The germline V gene has CDR1 SGHTA and CDR2 FQGTGA. The CDR3 totals 17 residues. CDR3 protein: CASSLRPSGLEYNEQFF. CDR3 in DNA: TGTGCCAGCAGCTTAAGGCCTAGCGGGTTGGAATACAATGAGCAGTTCTTC. The full variable domain, in which reference TRBV7-3 and TRBJ2-1 provide the parts outside the CDR3, is GAGVSQTPSNKVTEKGKYVELRCDPISGHTALYWYRQSLGQGPEFLIYFQGTGAADDSGLPNDRFFAVRPEGSVSTLKIQRTERGDSAVYLCASSLRPSGLEYNEQFFGPGTRLTVL.

This clonotype has a count of ten or more. This chain connects TRBV27 to TRBJ2-3; D remains ambiguous. V lost 4 bases, J lost 1 base, and 12 bases lay in between. CDR1 MNHEY and CDR2 SMNVEV come from the germline V gene (reference sequence). The CDR3 loop spans 15 amino acids. CDR3: CASSSQTRGTDTQYF. For the CDR3, the DNA is TGTGCCAGCAGTTCACAGACTCGGGGCACAGATACGCAGTATTTT.

J is TRBJ1-1 and V is TRBV2, with TRBD1 identical over 11 bases. The CDR3 is made up of 16 amino acids. Germline V lookup: CDR1 SNHLY, CDR2 FYNNEI. Trimming at V came to 5 bases and at J to 5 bases, leaving 10 bases not matched to a gene. CDR3 sequence reads: CASSRDRGLKATEAFF. The DNA for the CDR3 is TGTGCCAGCAGTCGGGACAGGGGGTTGAAAGCGACTGAAGCTTTCTTT.

The table lists this clonotype with a few counts. V gene TRBV30 combines with J gene TRBJ1-1; no clear D. The germline V gene encodes CDR1 GTSNPN and CDR2 SVGIG (reference sequence). V was pared by 5 bases and J by 0 bases, with 13 bases between. The CDR3 loop spans 14 amino acids. This CDR3 reads CAWDLPTLNTEAFF. The CDR3 DNA is TGTGCCTGGGACCTCCCGACTTTGAACACTGAAGCTTTCTTT.

This clonotype was counted between two and nine times. This chain connects TRBV29-1 to TRBJ1-1; 10 bases match TRBD1. J was trimmed by 6 bases and V by 6 bases; bases with no gene match: 10. The CDR3 length is 14 residues. Germline V lookup: CDR1 SQVTM, CDR2 ANQGSEA. The CDR3 protein is CSVVRSGQGAEAFF. CDR3 bases: TGCAGCGTGGTAAGAAGCGGACAGGGGGCTGAAGCTTTCTTT. Together with reference TRBV29-1 and TRBJ1-1, the CDR3 gives the full variable domain: SAVISQKPSRDICQRGTSLTIQCQVDSQVTMMFWYRQQPGQSLTLIATANQGSEATYESGFVIDKFPISRPNLTFSTLTVSNMSPEDSSIYLCSVVRSGQGAEAFFGQGTRLTVV.

This clonotype appeared many times. V usage is TRBV7-8 and J usage is TRBJ1-1, with 8 bases fitting TRBD1. The CDR3 loop spans 15 amino acids. J gave up 1 base and V 1 base, and 2 bases lay outside the gene matches. Germline CDR1 and CDR2: SGHVS and FQNEAQ. This chain's CDR3 is CASSLGTGGNTEAFF. The CDR3 coding sequence is TGTGCCAGCAGCTTAGGAACAGGGGGGAACACTGAAGCTTTCTTT.

The rearrangement uses TRBV7-9 and TRBJ2-7; 7 bases are shared with TRBD1. J gave up 6 bases and V 5 bases, and 4 bases lay outside the gene matches. CDR3 length: 12 residues. Per germline, CDR1 SEHNR and CDR2 FQNEAQ (reference sequence). The CDR3 sequence is CASSLRQGEQYF. DNA for the CDR3: TGTGCCAGCAGCCTCCGACAGGGCGAGCAGTACTTC.

The CDR3 is CSARDPRLASNEQFF. The CDR3 bases are TGCAGTGCTAGAGATCCTCGACTAGCGAGCAATGAGCAGTTCTTC. The chain links TRBV20-1 to TRBJ2-1; the match to TRBD2 covers 8 bases. With V trimmed by 0 bases and J by 6 bases, 7 bases remained unmatched. The germline V gene has CDR1 DFQATT and CDR2 SNEGSKA (reference sequence). The CDR3 has 15 amino acids.

The CDR3 sequence is CASSTLGRGVGELFF. CDR3 coding DNA: TGTGCCAGTAGTACCCTGGGAAGGGGCGTCGGGGAGCTGTTTTTT. The chain recombines TRBV19 with TRBJ2-2, with a weak D call TRBD1 (5 bases). The CDR3 is 15 residues long. The germline gives CDR1 LNHDA, CDR2 SQIVND (reference sequence). Trimming pared 4 bases from V and 7 bases from J, leaving 16 bases between.

This clonotype was counted only a few times. The chain joins TRBV7-9 to TRBJ2-1; 10 bases map to TRBD2. The CDR3 spans 17 residues. Germline V CDR1 and CDR2: SEHNR, FQNEAQ (reference sequence). V was clipped by 5 bases and J by 7 bases; unmatched bases: 14. CDR3 in amino acids: CASSPGRVTSGRNEQFF. The CDR3 DNA follows: TGTGCCAGCAGCCCGGGCCGCGTGACTAGCGGGCGGAATGAGCAGTTCTTC.

This clonotype was detected only a few times. The chain carries TRBV3-1 and TRBJ1-1; no definite D call. Trimming pared 1 base from V and 8 bases from J, leaving 11 bases between. CDR3 size: 13 residues. Looked up from germline, CDR1 is LGHDT and CDR2 is YNNKEL (reference sequence). The CDR3 bases are TGTGCCAGCAGCCAAGCTCGCGCACTCGAAGCTTTCTTT. Its translation is CASSQARALEAFF.